Listed here are 4 T cell receptor beta chains from one sample, sequenced in a study of blood T cell repertoires in COVID-19. Libraries were prepared by immunoSEQ multiplex PCR; TCRdb keeps only in-frame clonotypes and omits some of them. This table has 400,000 or so clones, 90% appearing once. The sequenced material came from PBMCs or T cells enriched from blood (not recorded which). Every receptor here comes from a man aged 18 to 29 who had recovered from COVID-19.

This sequence joins TRBV5-1 and TRBJ1-1; TRBD1 agrees at 8 bases. The CDR3 runs 14 residues. Germline V gene sequence: CDR1 SGHRS, CDR2 YFSETQ. Germline trimming cut 2 bases from V and 5 bases from J; bases unmatched to any gene: 5. In nucleotides, the CDR3 is TGCGCCAGCAGCTTCCAGGGGGCGCATACTGAAGCTTTCTTT. It encodes CASSFQGAHTEAFF.

This sequence joins TRBV24-1 and TRBJ1-1, with 8 positions matching TRBD1. J lost 4 bases, V lost 7 bases, and 4 bases had no gene match. CDR1 is KGHDR, CDR2 SFDVKD, per germline. This CDR3 contains 13 residues. The CDR3 loop is CATRRQGSTEAFF. As DNA, the CDR3 is TGTGCCACCAGAAGACAGGGGAGCACTGAAGCTTTCTTT.

To note about this clone: Other DNA sequences in the same sample also yield this CDR3. CDR3 region: CASSIAGGRQPQHF. The CDR3 DNA follows: TGTGCCAGTAGTATAGCGGGGGGCAGGCAGCCCCAGCATTTT. V and J are TRBV19 and TRBJ1-5; a possible D gene is TRBD1 (6 bases). The CDR3 is 14 amino acids. Germline V gene sequence: CDR1 LNHDA, CDR2 SQIVND (reference sequence). V lost 1 base, J lost 7 bases, and 11 bases lay in between.

The V call is TRBV2, the J call TRBJ1-5; D ambiguous. There are 14 residues in the CDR3. The ends were cut back, 7 bases at V and 6 bases at J, with 16 bases in the middle. Germline V gene sequence: CDR1 SNHLY, CDR2 FYNNEI. The CDR3 DNA sequence: TGTGCCAGCACCGACCGTGCGGAAGCTCAGCCCCAGCATTTT. Protein product: CASTDRAEAQPQHF.